The rows below give T cell receptor beta chains drawn from one sample of a study of T cells after yellow fever vaccination. TCRdb redid the calling of the 5' RACE reads with MiXCR, one entry per CDR3 protein. The sample holds about 350,000 distinct CDR3 sequences, approximately 10% seen once. The sequenced sample was PBMCs, obtained on the day of the first yellow fever vaccination. These receptors all come from a man between 18 and 29 years old who received the YFV17D yellow fever vaccine. Both conserved end residues are part of each CDR3. A D gene is named only where the DNA matches it firmly. A clone size is listed for some rows: how often the clone was seen (once, few, many), or a class if it is expanded.

d_gene,v_gene,abundance,j_gene,CDR3aa,CDR3nt
NA,TRBV7-8,NA,TRBJ1-4,CASSFREREKLFF,TGTGCCAGCAGCTTCAGGGAGCGGGAAAAACTGTTTTTT
TRBD2,TRBV11-2,NA,TRBJ2-6,CASSSASSGSSGANVLTF,TGTGCCAGCAGCTCCGCCTCTAGCGGCAGCTCTGGGGCCAACGTCCTGACTTTC
NA,TRBV11-2,many,TRBJ2-1,CASSLFWTASYNEQFF,TGTGCCAGCAGCTTATTCTGGACAGCATCCTACAATGAGCAGTTCTTC
NA,TRBV5-3,few,TRBJ1-1,CARSLAGNTEAFF,TGTGCCAGAAGCTTGGCCGGGAACACTGAAGCTTTCTTT
TRBD1,TRBV6-2/TRBV6-3,NA,TRBJ1-1,CASSSGQGARGTEAFF,TGTGCCAGCAGTTCGGGACAGGGGGCACGAGGGACTGAAGCTTTCTTT
NA,TRBV2,once,TRBJ2-1,CASSESTGSNEQFF,TGTGCCAGCAGTGAGTCCACAGGGAGCAATGAGCAGTTCTTC
TRBD2,TRBV9,few,TRBJ2-1,CASSVTSGEGEQFF,TGTGCCAGCAGCGTAACTAGCGGGGAGGGTGAGCAGTTCTTC
TRBD1,TRBV6-1,few,TRBJ2-5,CASRPLDRPAQETQYF,TGTGCCAGCAGACCTTTGGACAGGCCAGCTCAAGAGACCCAGTACTTC
NA,TRBV18,NA,TRBJ1-5,CASSPGRNNQPQHF,TGTGCCAGCTCGCCGGGACGGAACAATCAGCCCCAGCATTTT
TRBD1,TRBV29-1,many,TRBJ2-1,CSAGQLYNEQFF,TGCAGCGCGGGACAGCTCTACAATGAGCAGTTCTTC
NA,TRBV2,NA,TRBJ1-2,CASSGGDSNYGYTF,TGTGCCAGCAGCGGGGGGGACTCTAACTATGGCTACACCTTC
NA,TRBV5-6,NA,TRBJ2-1,CASSFPASGNNEQFF,TGTGCCAGCAGCTTCCCAGCGTCTGGGAACAATGAGCAGTTCTTC
NA,TRBV4-1,few,TRBJ2-2,CASSQGGVLKVTGELFF,TGCGCCAGCAGCCAGGGGGGCGTACTCAAGGTTACCGGGGAGCTGTTTTTT
NA,TRBV3-1,few,TRBJ2-3,CASSQDRGGDTQYF,TGTGCCAGCAGCCAAGATCGTGGGGGGGATACGCAGTATTTT
TRBD1,TRBV15,few,TRBJ2-7,CATSESTGAREQYF,TGTGCCACCAGCGAAAGTACAGGGGCTCGCGAGCAGTACTTC
TRBD2,TRBV5-1,NA,TRBJ2-1,CASSREGGPGGINEQFF,TGCGCCAGCAGCCGGGAAGGGGGGCCGGGGGGGATCAATGAGCAGTTCTTC
NA,TRBV12-3/TRBV12-4,many,TRBJ1-1,CASSHRGGTEAFF,TGTGCCAGCAGCCACCGGGGGGGCACTGAAGCTTTCTTT
TRBD2,TRBV3-1,NA,TRBJ2-3,CASSRLAGYTQYF,TGTGCCAGCAGCCGTTTAGCGGGATATACGCAGTATTTT
NA,TRBV12-3/TRBV12-4,few,TRBJ2-3,CATSPGLTDTQYF,TGTGCCACCTCCCCCGGACTGACAGATACGCAGTATTTT
NA,TRBV12-3/TRBV12-4,few,TRBJ1-5,CASSGGGPQHF,TGTGCCAGCAGTGGGGGAGGGCCCCAGCATTTT
NA,TRBV6-5,NA,TRBJ1-1,CASSYSDNTEAFF,TGTGCCAGCAGTTACTCCGATAACACTGAAGCTTTCTTT
NA,TRBV18,NA,TRBJ1-1,CASSPAVGYTEAFF,TGTGCCAGCTCACCGGCCGTGGGTTACACTGAAGCTTTCTTT
TRBD2,TRBV11-2,few,TRBJ2-2,CASIPGLAGGQNTGELFF,TGTGCCAGCATCCCAGGACTAGCGGGGGGGCAAAACACCGGGGAGCTGTTTTTT
NA,TRBV9,NA,TRBJ1-6,CASSLLGRASYNSPLHF,TGTGCCAGCAGCCTATTGGGACGGGCATCCTATAATTCACCCCTCCACTTT
NA,TRBV5-4,NA,TRBJ2-7,CASSAGRRYEQYF,TGTGCCAGCAGCGCGGGGAGGAGATACGAGCAGTACTTC
NA,TRBV5-4,NA,TRBJ2-3,CASIPAGGRTDTQYF,TGTGCCAGCATACCGGCCGGGGGTCGGACAGATACGCAGTATTTT